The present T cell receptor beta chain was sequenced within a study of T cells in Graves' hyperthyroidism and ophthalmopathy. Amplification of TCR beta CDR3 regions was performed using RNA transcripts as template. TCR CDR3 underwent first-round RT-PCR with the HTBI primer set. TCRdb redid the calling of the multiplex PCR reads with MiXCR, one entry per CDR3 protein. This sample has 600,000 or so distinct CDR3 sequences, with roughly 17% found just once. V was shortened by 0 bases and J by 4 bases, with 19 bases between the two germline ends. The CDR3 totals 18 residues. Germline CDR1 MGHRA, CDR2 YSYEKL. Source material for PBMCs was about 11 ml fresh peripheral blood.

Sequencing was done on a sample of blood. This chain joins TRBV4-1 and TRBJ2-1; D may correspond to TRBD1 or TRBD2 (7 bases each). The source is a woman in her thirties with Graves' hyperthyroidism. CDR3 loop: CASSQDPAGGGVYNEQFF. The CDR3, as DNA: TGCGCCAGCAGCCAAGACCCGGCAGGGGGGGGGGTTTACAATGAGCAGTTCTTC.